The text below deals with one TCR beta chain. The antigen is undetermined. It was uncontrolled infection, other autoimmune disease, pregnancy or lactation that excluded patients. PBMCs were sourced from approximately 9.3 ml fresh peripheral blood. Researchers took RNA transcripts and amplified the TCR beta CDR3 regions from them. HTBI primers were employed in a first-round RT-PCR of the TCR CDR3. TCRdb re-analysed the multiplex PCR reads in MiXCR, keeping a single row per CDR3 protein. The sample consists of a few hundred thousand distinct CDR3 sequences, around 20% of them appearing once. This specimen belongs to a study of T cells in Graves' hyperthyroidism and ophthalmopathy. The CDR3 has 13 amino acids. Trimming removed 5 bases from V and 4 bases from J, with 11 bases in between. Germline loops: CDR1 LNHNV, CDR2 YYDKDF (reference sequence). The study, taken as a whole, reports: Ophthalmopathy, which appeared later, was predicted by the model a median roughly 6.5 months before onset. Most expanded thyroid clonotypes above 0.001 also appeared in blood.

Material for sequencing was blood. This sequence was found in a man younger than 40 with Graves' ophthalmopathy. The V call is TRBV15, the J call TRBJ1-2; a weak D match, TRBD1 (5 bases). The CDR3 DNA follows: TGTGCCACCAGCGCCGGGACGGCCTATGGCTACACCTTC. Amino acid sequence: CATSAGTAYGYTF.